The clone carrying this T cell receptor (beta chain) was seen only a few times. The sample is drawn from a study of blood T cell repertoires in COVID-19. Measured with immunoSEQ multiplex PCR; TCRdb has only the in-frame clones, and not every one. The sample contains around 80,000 clones, more than 75% of which appear only once. CDR1 SGHNT and CDR2 YENEEA come from the germline V gene. V dropped 7 bases and J dropped 6; count of bases not matched to a gene: 9. The CDR3 has 14 amino acids. This chain links TRBV11-3 with TRBJ1-1; 9 nucleotides align to TRBD1. The specimen sequenced was peripheral blood. The receptor was isolated from a man older than 75 with active or convalescent COVID-19. The CDR3: CASTITGGISEAFF. Written as DNA, the CDR3 is TGTGCCAGCACCATTACAGGGGGCATATCTGAAGCTTTCTTT.